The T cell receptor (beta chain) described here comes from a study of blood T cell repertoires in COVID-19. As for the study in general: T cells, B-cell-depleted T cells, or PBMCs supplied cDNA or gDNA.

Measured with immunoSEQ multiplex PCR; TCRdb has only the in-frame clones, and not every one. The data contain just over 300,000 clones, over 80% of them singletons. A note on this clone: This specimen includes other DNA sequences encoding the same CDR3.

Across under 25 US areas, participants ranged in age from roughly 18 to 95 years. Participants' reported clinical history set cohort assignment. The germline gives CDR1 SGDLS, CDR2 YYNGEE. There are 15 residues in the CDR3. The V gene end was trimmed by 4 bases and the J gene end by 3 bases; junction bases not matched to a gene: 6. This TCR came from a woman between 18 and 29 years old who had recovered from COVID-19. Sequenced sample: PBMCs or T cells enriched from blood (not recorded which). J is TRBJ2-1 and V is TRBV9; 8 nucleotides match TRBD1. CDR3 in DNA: TGTGCCAGCAGCCCCGGGACAGGTGGCTACAATGAGCAGTTCTTC. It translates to CASSPGTGGYNEQFF. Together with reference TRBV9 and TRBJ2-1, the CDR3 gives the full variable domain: DSGVTQTPKHLITATGQRVTLRCSPRSGDLSVYWYQQSLDQGLQFLIQYYNGEERAKGNILERFSAQQFPDLHSELNLSSLELGDSALYFCASSPGTGGYNEQFFGPGTRLTVL.